The 26 T cell receptor beta chains reported below all come from one sample, sequenced in a study of shared clonotypes between healthy human individuals. Clones were sequenced by immunoSEQ multiplex PCR, and TCRdb holds only the in-frame ones, with some missing. The profile shows some 1,400,000 clones, roughly 97% of them singletons. Sequencing was done on a sample of naive CD4+ T cells sorted from blood. The subset was: CD45RA+ positively selected. The receptors were sampled from a man younger than 45 in good health.

V is TRBV19 and J is TRBJ2-7, with D possibly called TRBD1 or TRBD2 (5 bases each). Trimming pared 5 bases from V and 3 bases from J, leaving 17 bases between. The germline gives CDR1 LNHDA, CDR2 SQIVND (reference sequence). CDR3 length equals 15 residues. The CDR3 DNA reads TGTGCCAGTAGTGGTGGGGGATTACCTAGCTACGAGCAGTACTTC. Translating gives CASSGGGLPSYEQYF.

This clone occurred once. The chain uses TRBV5-4 and TRBJ2-3; D is perhaps TRBD2 (6 bases). CDR1 SGHNT and CDR2 YYREEE come from the germline V gene (reference sequence). The length of the CDR3 is 17 residues. Trimming took 6 bases from V and 2 from J, leaving 22 bases between them. The CDR3 bases are TGTGCCAGCAACCCTCATATTAGCGGAACCTTCACAGATACGCAGTATTTT. It translates to CASNPHISGTFTDTQYF.

On this clone itself: Other DNA sequences of this sample code for an identical CDR3. This sequence joins TRBV4-1 and TRBJ2-5; TRBD1 is a possible D gene (5 bases). The germline V gene has CDR1 MGHRA and CDR2 YSYEKL. The V gene lost 0 bases and the J gene lost 1 base, with 6 bases spanning the gap. This CDR3 comprises 14 residues. CDR3 in DNA: TGCGCCAGCAGCCAAGATACAGGCCAAGAGACCCAGTACTTC. This sequence encodes CASSQDTGQETQYF.

In the case of this clone: Within the sample, other DNA sequences also encode this same CDR3. The chain joins TRBV19 to TRBJ1-5; D perhaps matches TRBD1 (5 bases). V lost 6 bases to trimming and J lost 3 bases, with 6 bases between them. Germline V CDR1 and CDR2: LNHDA, SQIVND (reference sequence). The CDR3 is 12 residues long. CDR3 nucleotides: TGTGCCAGTAGGGACACCAATCAGCCCCAGCATTTT. This encodes CASRDTNQPQHF.

This sequence joins TRBV6-5 and TRBJ1-2; no definite D call. V shed 5 bases and J shed 5 bases, with 9 bases lying between them. CDR3 size: 12 residues. Germline CDR1 is MNHEY and CDR2 is SVGAGI. The chain's CDR3 is CASSPGSYGYTF. Here the CDR3 DNA reads TGTGCCAGCAGTCCCGGGTCGTATGGCTACACCTTC.

CDR3 sequence: CSASKGIEQFF. CDR3 nucleotide sequence: TGCAGTGCTAGTAAGGGGATAGAGCAGTTCTTC. V gene TRBV20-1 combines with J gene TRBJ2-1, with a tentative D call TRBD1 (5 bases). The CDR3 spans 11 residues. Trimming left V 3 bases short and J 10 bases short, with 10 bases between. Looked up from germline, CDR1 is DFQATT and CDR2 is SNEGSKA (reference sequence).

As for this clone: The identical CDR3 is also encoded by other nucleotide sequences in the sample. The chain carries TRBV18 and TRBJ2-7; D is uncertain. V lost 3 bases to trimming and J lost 2 bases, with 8 bases between them. Looked up from germline, CDR1 is KGHSH and CDR2 is LQKENI. The CDR3 spans 13 residues. The CDR3 DNA is TGTGCCAGCTCACCGCCGTCCGCCTACGAGCAGTACTTC. Its protein product is CASSPPSAYEQYF. Full variable domain (rest looked up from reference TRBV18 and TRBJ2-7): NAGVMQNPRHLVRRRGQEARLRCSPMKGHSHVYWYRQLPEEGLKFMVYLQKENIIDESGMPKERFSAEFPKEGPSILRIQQVVRGDSAAYFCASSPPSAYEQYFGPGTRLTVT.

Concerning this clone itself: The sample carries other DNA sequences with the same CDR3. CDR3 nucleotide sequence: TGCGCCAGCAGCCTCGCTCTGGGTTCCTACGAGCAGTACTTC. Encoded protein: CASSLALGSYEQYF. V gene TRBV5-1 combines with J gene TRBJ2-7, with D unresolved. The CDR3 extends over 14 amino acids. V lost 4 bases and J lost 1, with 12 bases in between. Germline CDR1 SGHRS, CDR2 YFSETQ.

This clone was seen just once. This sample includes further DNA sequences coding for the same CDR3. The chain couples TRBV10-3 to TRBJ2-7; either TRBD1 or TRBD2 may fit D (5 bases each). The germline V gene encodes CDR1 ENHRY and CDR2 SYGVKD. CDR3 length equals 12 residues. The V end lost 4 bases, the J end lost 4 bases, and 8 bases lay between the germline ends. CDR3 DNA: TGTGCCATCAGTGGGGGCGGGTACGAGCAGTACTTC. Its protein product is CAISGGGYEQYF.

This sequence joins TRBV5-6 and TRBJ2-7; D uncertain. Germline CDR1 and CDR2: SGHDT and YYEEEE. The CDR3 contains 12 residues. Trimming shortened V by 4 bases and J by 4 bases, and 9 bases separated the two germline ends. This chain's CDR3 is CASSIGPYEQYF. The DNA for the CDR3 is TGTGCCAGCAGCATCGGGCCGTACGAGCAGTACTTC.

This chain links TRBV5-6 with TRBJ2-2; 7 bases agree with TRBD2. The CDR3 contains 14 residues. Germline CDR1 and CDR2: SGHDT and YYEEEE. Trimming cost V 0 bases and J 4 bases; bases outside gene matches: 0. CDR3 protein: CASSLGLATGELFF. The CDR3 DNA reads as TGTGCCAGCAGCTTGGGACTAGCCACCGGGGAGCTGTTTTTT.

This clone is a singleton in its sample. The genes are TRBV5-4 and TRBJ1-4; no clear D gene. This CDR3 is built from 15 residues. CDR1 SGHNT and CDR2 YYREEE come from the germline V gene (reference sequence). V was cut by 2 bases and J by 0 bases, with 8 bases left in between. CDR3 bases: TGTGCCAGCAGCTTTGGGGATCCAACTAATGAAAAACTGTTTTTT. This codes for CASSFGDPTNEKLFF.

With respect to this clone: Other nucleotide sequences in the sample specify the same CDR3. The CDR3 coding sequence is TGTGCCAGCAGCTTGGGACTAGCGGGAGTAAATGAGCAGTTCTTC. This gives the protein CASSLGLAGVNEQFF. The V gene is TRBV5-4, the J gene TRBJ2-1; 12 nucleotides agree with TRBD2. Germline CDR1 reads SGHNT; CDR2 reads YYREEE (reference sequence). This CDR3 region has 15 residues. V gave up 0 bases and J gave up 7 bases; unmatched junction bases: 2.

With respect to this clone: This specimen includes other DNA sequences encoding the same CDR3. The CDR3 DNA is TGTGCCAGCAGCTTAGCGCTGGCGGGGTCCTACGAGCAGTACTTC. This encodes CASSLALAGSYEQYF. The chain links TRBV7-2 to TRBJ2-7; possible D gene TRBD2, 6 bases. Per the germline V gene, CDR1 is SGHTA and CDR2 is FQGNSA. The CDR3 has 15 residues. V lost 0 bases and J 1 base, leaving 10 bases between the germline ends.

The rearrangement joins TRBV19 to TRBJ2-1; D might be TRBD1 (6 bases). CDR1 is LNHDA and CDR2 is SQIVND in the germline V gene (reference sequence). The CDR3 covers 15 residues. The V end lost 3 bases, the J end lost 9 bases, and 18 bases lay between the germline ends. CDR3 coding DNA: TGTGCCAGTAGTATTGGGGACACCGGGCGGAGTGAGCAGTTCTTC. This sequence encodes CASSIGDTGRSEQFF. The full variable domain, rest sourced from reference TRBV19 and TRBJ2-1, is DGGITQSPKYLFRKEGQNVTLSCEQNLNHDAMYWYRQDPGQGLRLIYYSQIVNDFQKGDIAEGYSVSREKKESFPLTVTSAQKNPTAFYLCASSIGDTGRSEQFFGPGTRLTVL.

The chain uses TRBV7-9 and TRBJ2-7; 8 nucleotides agree with TRBD1. This CDR3 contains 15 residues. Germline CDR1 is SEHNR and CDR2 is FQNEAQ (reference sequence). V shed 5 bases and J 2 bases; nucleotides not matched to a gene: 8. The CDR3 coding sequence is TGTGCCAGCAGCGCCCGCCGGGACAGGACCTACGAGCAGTACTTC. This translates into CASSARRDRTYEQYF. The variable domain in full, completed from reference TRBV7-9 and TRBJ2-7, reads DTGVSQNPRHKITKRGQNVTFRCDPISEHNRLYWYRQTLGQGPEFLTYFQNEAQLEKSRLLSDRFSAERPKGSFSTLEIQRTEQGDSAMYLCASSARRDRTYEQYFGPGTRLTVT.

This chain links TRBV6-1 with TRBJ2-2; 8 bases match TRBD1. Germline loops: CDR1 MNHNS, CDR2 SASEGT. Losses at the gene ends were 2 bases for V and 6 bases for J; bases not matched to a gene: 2. The CDR3 totals 14 residues. The DNA of the CDR3 is TGTGCCAGCAGTGAATACAGGGGGTCCGGGGAGCTGTTTTTT. Translated, it gives CASSEYRGSGELFF.

The rearrangement uses TRBV28 and TRBJ2-2; 14 bases align to TRBD2. This CDR3 spans 18 amino acids. Germline V gene lookup returns CDR1 MDHEN and CDR2 SYDVKM. With 7 bases clipped from V and 6 bases from J, the junction kept 13 bases outside the gene matches. The CDR3 region has the DNA TGTGCCAGCACTAAACGCCGGGGACTAGCGGGAGTGTCCGGGGAGCTGTTTTTT. This translates into CASTKRRGLAGVSGELFF.

The genes are TRBV30 and TRBJ1-5; the D is unclear. Germline CDR1 reads GTSNPN; CDR2 reads SVGIG (reference sequence). This CDR3 is built from 14 residues. Trimming cost V 2 bases and J 3 bases, with 11 bases left between them. CDR3 loop: CAWSYGKDNQPQHF. The CDR3 nucleotides are TGTGCCTGGAGTTACGGAAAGGACAATCAGCCCCAGCATTTT.

V gene TRBV29-1 combines with J gene TRBJ2-2; 12 positions agree with TRBD2. Germline CDR1 and CDR2: SQVTM and ANQGSEA. The CDR3 totals 15 residues. V shed 4 bases and J 4 bases; nucleotides not matched to a gene: 4. As DNA, the CDR3 is TGCAGCGTTGCGCTACTAGCGGGAGGCACCGGGGAGCTGTTTTTT. This codes for CSVALLAGGTGELFF.

The chain employs TRBV5-8 and TRBJ1-2, with 9 bases identical to TRBD1. The CDR3 length is 15 residues. Per the germline V gene, CDR1 is SGHTS and CDR2 is YDEGEE. The V gene end was trimmed by 0 bases and the J gene end by 7 bases; junction bases not matched to a gene: 7. CDR3: CASSLGTGEFIGYTF. The CDR3 nucleotides read TGTGCCAGCAGCTTGGGGACAGGGGAATTTATTGGCTACACCTTC.

The J gene is TRBJ2-1, the V gene TRBV10-1; 13 positions match TRBD2. The CDR3 contains 15 residues. With V trimmed by 6 bases and J by 6 bases, 5 bases remained unmatched. The germline CDR1 and CDR2 sequences are WNHNN and SYGVQD (reference sequence). The CDR3 coding sequence is TGCGCCAGCAGCCCGGGACTAGCGGGAATCAATGAGCAGTTCTTC. Protein product: CASSPGLAGINEQFF.

This rearrangement joins TRBV19 to TRBJ2-5, with 7 bases that match TRBD2. V was clipped by 5 bases and J by 3 bases; unmatched bases: 9. From germline, CDR1 is LNHDA and CDR2 SQIVND (reference sequence). The CDR3 extends over 15 amino acids. The DNA for the CDR3 is TGTGCCAGTAGTCCCCGATGGAGCGGGAAAGAGACCCAGTACTTC. The encoded protein is CASSPRWSGKETQYF.

The chain joins TRBV5-6 to TRBJ2-1; TRBD1 matches 9 bases. Looked up from germline, CDR1 is SGHDT and CDR2 is YYEEEE. V lost 2 bases and J lost 10; bases outside the gene matches: 13. This CDR3 is built from 16 residues. DNA of the CDR3: TGTGCCAGCAGCTTTCTCGCACAGGGGGCGCAGGCCGAGCAGTTCTTC. The encoded protein is CASSFLAQGAQAEQFF. Together with reference TRBV5-6 and TRBJ2-1, the CDR3 gives the full variable domain: DAGVTQSPTHLIKTRGQQVTLRCSPKSGHDTVSWYQQALGQGPQFIFQYYEEEERQRGNFPDRFSGHQFPNYSSELNVNALLLGDSALYLCASSFLAQGAQAEQFFGPGTRLTVL.

The V and J genes are TRBV5-1 and TRBJ2-1; D is unclear. This CDR3 has 14 amino acids. With 4 bases removed from V and 6 bases from J, the gap between germline ends came to 14 bases. Germline values: CDR1 SGHRS, CDR2 YFSETQ. CDR3 bases: TGCGCCAGCAGCCCGTTGTCGTCGTTCAATGAGCAGTTCTTC. Protein sequence: CASSPLSSFNEQFF.

Worth noting for this clone: The conserved phenylalanine or tryptophan is not found at the CDR3 terminus, so this likely reflects a read error. The limits of the CDR3 on the DNA are not certain, so only TCRdb's listed CDR3 is given. CDR3 protein: CASSFRGRTFL. The chain uses TRBV7-9 and TRBJ2-7; no check of the table's D call, TRBD1, against the DNA was made. The CDR3 extends over 11 residues, inclusive of both ends. The germline V gene encodes CDR1 SEHNR and CDR2 FQNEAQ (reference sequence).